The present T cell receptor beta chain was sequenced within a study of early T cells in non-severe SARS-CoV-2 infection. The wider study: Chains were unpaired, as sequencing was done on bulk RNA from unsorted whole blood. Broader study findings: Missing private and CD4 specificities, VDJdb matching favored anti-spike CD8 responses.

Unique molecular identifiers were affixed to single, distinct cDNA molecules. Via MiXCR, TCRdb re-called the 5' RACE reads, giving one row per CDR3 protein. The repertoire holds about 37,000 distinct CDR3 sequences, with about 5.3% as singletons. Trimming left V 3 bases short and J 7 bases short, with 10 bases between. The CDR3 runs to 13 residues. Germline-derived CDR1 and CDR2 are KGHSH and LQKENI. This clonotype came up many times. No antigen is known for it. J is TRBJ1-5 and V is TRBV18; D call uncertain. The sequencing used whole blood, collected at baseline. This sequence was found in an adult who was a healthcare worker with PCR-confirmed SARS-CoV-2 infection or an uninfected control (not recorded which). The CDR3 loop is CASSPTGRQPQHF. CDR3 sequence (DNA): TGTGCCAGCTCACCTACCGGTAGACAGCCCCAGCATTTT.